This is a list of T cell receptor beta chains from one sample in a study of blood T cells in healthy people across ages. TCRdb recomputed calls from the 5' RACE reads with MiXCR, one row per CDR3 protein. This table holds hundreds of thousands of distinct CDR3 sequences, approximately 49% found once. Sequences were obtained from blood. These receptors all stem from a woman aged 55-69 years in good health. CDR3s include the opening cysteine and the closing phenylalanine or tryptophan. A D gene is named only where the DNA matches it firmly. Not all rows give a size; the values are once, few, many and, for expanded clones, a class.

clone_size,d_call,j_call,v_call,cdr3_aa,cdr3_nt
once,TRBD2,TRBJ2-5,TRBV2,CAGRPFLIAGRKQETQYF,TGTGCCGGTCGCCCGTTTCTTATAGCCGGGAGGAAGCAAGAGACCCAGTACTTC
few,TRBD1,TRBJ2-4,TRBV7-9,CASRGQGVKNIQYF,TGTGCCAGCAGGGGACAGGGGGTCAAAAACATTCAGTACTTC
.,TRBD2,TRBJ2-7,TRBV27,CASSSLAGGFYEQYF,TGTGCCAGCAGTTCACTAGCGGGAGGATTTTACGAGCAGTACTTC
.,.,TRBJ2-1,TRBV29-1,CSVEDLVNNEQFF,TGCAGCGTTGAAGACCTAGTAAATAATGAGCAGTTCTTC
.,TRBD1,TRBJ2-1,TRBV2,CASRIQGPSYEQFF,TGTGCCAGCAGAATACAGGGGCCCTCCTACGAGCAGTTCTTC
.,TRBD2,TRBJ2-2,TRBV20-1,CSATGTSGWPGELFF,TGCAGTGCTACTGGGACTAGCGGGTGGCCAGGGGAGCTGTTTTTT
few,TRBD1,TRBJ2-7,TRBV4-1,CASSPGTGLFHEQYF,TGCGCCAGCAGCCCCGGGACAGGGCTCTTCCACGAGCAGTACTTC
.,TRBD2,TRBJ2-5,TRBV7-6,CASSLAGAPATDRDEQYF,TGTGCCAGCAGCTTGGCGGGAGCCCCGGCAACAGATAGGGATGAGCAGTACTTC
.,.,TRBJ2-7,TRBV25-1,CASSEFRAGAYEQYF,TGTGCCAGCAGTGAATTTCGGGCAGGGGCATACGAGCAGTACTTC
.,.,TRBJ2-1,TRBV14,CASSQTHTGQQFF,TGTGCCAGCAGCCAAACACACACAGGTCAGCAGTTCTTC
few,.,TRBJ2-5,TRBV6-2/TRBV6-3,CASGDRLPLAQETQYF,TGTGCCAGCGGTGACAGGTTACCATTGGCGCAAGAGACCCAGTACTTC
.,.,TRBJ2-7,TRBV2,CASNERGTGVSSYEQYF,TGTGCCAGCAATGAGAGGGGGACCGGCGTGAGCTCCTACGAGCAGTACTTC
.,TRBD1,TRBJ2-1,TRBV7-2,CASSYNPGTAEQFF,TGTGCCAGCAGCTATAACCCCGGGACAGCTGAGCAGTTCTTC
.,.,TRBJ2-5,TRBV5-1,CASSLPEGEQYF,TGCGCCAGCAGCTTGCCCGAAGGGGAGCAGTACTTC
.,.,TRBJ2-7,TRBV14,CASSQRGTAGGEQYF,TGTGCCAGCAGCCAGCGCGGGACGGCGGGTGGCGAGCAGTACTTC
few,TRBD2,TRBJ2-3,TRBV7-3,CASSLSGRGDTQYF,TGTGCCAGCAGCTTGAGCGGGAGGGGAGATACGCAGTATTTT
many,TRBD1,TRBJ2-5,TRBV15,CATSRRTVTGGTQYF,TGTGCCACCAGCAGAAGAACAGTGACAGGGGGGACCCAGTACTTC
few,TRBD2,TRBJ2-7,TRBV18,CASSRASGNHEQYF,TGTGCCAGCTCACGGGCTAGCGGGAACCACGAGCAGTACTTC
.,.,TRBJ2-1,TRBV5-1,CASSLTPDTYNEQFF,TGCGCCAGCAGCTTGACACCCGATACCTACAATGAGCAGTTCTTC
.,TRBD2,TRBJ2-7,TRBV27,CASSFSGRLYEQYF,TGTGCCAGCAGCTTTAGCGGGAGGTTGTACGAGCAGTACTTC
.,TRBD1,TRBJ2-7,TRBV7-9,CAGSPDRSSYEQYF,TGTGCCGGGTCCCCGGACAGGAGCTCCTACGAGCAGTACTTC
.,.,TRBJ2-7,TRBV25-1,CASSKGGGYEQYF,TGTGCCAGCTCAAAGGGGGGTGGCTACGAGCAGTACTTC
once,.,TRBJ1-3,TRBV5-1,CASSGSGNTIYF,TGCGCCAGCAGCGGATCCGGAAACACCATATATTTT
.,.,TRBJ2-5,TRBV28,CASSLEVGGTQYF,TGTGCCAGCAGTTTAGAGGTGGGGGGGACCCAGTACTTC
.,.,TRBJ2-7,TRBV27,CASSSRTGSPYEQYF,TGTGCCAGCAGTTCCCGAACCGGGAGCCCCTACGAGCAGTACTTC
.,.,TRBJ1-2,TRBV6-1,CASSEFYYGYTF,TGTGCCAGCAGTGAATTTTACTATGGCTACACCTTC
few,.,TRBJ2-7,TRBV5-5,CASSLTRGEQYF,TGTGCCAGCAGCTTGACCAGGGGCGAGCAGTACTTC
.,.,TRBJ2-3,TRBV7-2,CASSLDGATDTQYF,TGTGCCAGCAGCCTTGACGGAGCCACAGATACGCAGTATTTT
.,TRBD2,TRBJ2-7,TRBV27,CASTTRGTSGYNEQYF,TGTGCCAGCACGACCCGGGGGACTAGCGGGTACAATGAGCAGTACTTC
.,.,TRBJ1-5,TRBV21-1,CASSTGTGPENPQHF,TGTGCCAGCAGCACCGGGACAGGGCCTGAAAATCCCCAGCATTTT
.,.,TRBJ1-6,TRBV15,CATSRDYRRFGNSPLHF,TGTGCCACCAGCAGAGATTACAGGAGATTCGGGAATTCACCCCTCCACTTT
.,.,TRBJ1-1,TRBV5-1,CTSSFGASQAEEAFF,TGCACCAGCAGCTTTGGCGCTTCGCAGGCAGAAGAAGCTTTCTTT
.,TRBD1,TRBJ2-4,TRBV7-2,CASSYDRGAYNEQYF,TGTGCCAGCAGCTACGACAGGGGAGCCTACAATGAGCAGTACTTC
.,.,TRBJ1-5,TRBV12-3/TRBV12-4,CASSFGGLNQPQHF,TGTGCCAGCAGTTTCGGAGGACTGAATCAGCCCCAGCATTTT
.,.,TRBJ1-1,TRBV27,CASRGWGGGDTEAFF,TGTGCCAGCAGAGGTTGGGGAGGGGGAGACACTGAAGCTTTCTTT
many,.,TRBJ2-4,TRBV15,CATSRDLIREQYF,TGTGCCACCAGCAGGGATTTGATTCGGGAGCAGTACTTC
.,TRBD2,TRBJ2-2,TRBV6-1,CASSLTRTRAYTGELFF,TGTGCCAGCAGCCTTACGAGGACTAGAGCCTACACCGGGGAGCTGTTTTTT
.,.,TRBJ2-3,TRBV3-1,CASSPSGIFTDTQYF,TGTGCCAGCAGCCCGTCCGGGATATTCACAGATACGCAGTATTTT
.,.,TRBJ2-3,TRBV9,CASSATGRVGTQYF,TGTGCCAGCAGCGCCACCGGCAGGGTAGGGACGCAGTATTTT
.,TRBD2,TRBJ2-7,TRBV28,CASSGTSFSYEQYF,TGTGCCAGCAGCGGGACTAGCTTCTCCTACGAGCAGTACTTC
.,TRBD1,TRBJ2-2,TRBV10-3,CAIRGTEGELFF,TGTGCCATCAGGGGGACAGAAGGGGAGCTGTTTTTT
.,TRBD1,TRBJ2-3,TRBV20-1,CSARDGDRGVDTQYF,TGCAGTGCTAGAGACGGCGACAGGGGGGTCGATACGCAGTATTTT
few,TRBD2,TRBJ2-5,TRBV6-1,CASSPLLLKREETQYF,TGTGCCAGCAGTCCTCTCTTACTTAAGCGGGAGGAGACCCAGTACTTC
many,.,TRBJ1-6,TRBV18,CASSREDNSPLHF,TGTGCCAGCTCACGGGAGGACAATTCACCCCTCCACTTT
.,TRBD1,TRBJ2-3,TRBV6-5,CASRQTGLTDTQYF,TGTGCCAGCAGACAGACAGGGTTAACAGATACGCAGTATTTT
once,TRBD2,TRBJ2-5,TRBV5-5,CASGLWRASGGQETQYF,TGTGCCAGCGGCCTATGGCGGGCTAGCGGGGGCCAAGAGACCCAGTACTTC
many,TRBD2,TRBJ2-7,TRBV20-1,CSAPPLLAGGRPYF,TGCAGTGCCCCCCCTCTTTTAGCGGGAGGTCGGCCGTACTTC